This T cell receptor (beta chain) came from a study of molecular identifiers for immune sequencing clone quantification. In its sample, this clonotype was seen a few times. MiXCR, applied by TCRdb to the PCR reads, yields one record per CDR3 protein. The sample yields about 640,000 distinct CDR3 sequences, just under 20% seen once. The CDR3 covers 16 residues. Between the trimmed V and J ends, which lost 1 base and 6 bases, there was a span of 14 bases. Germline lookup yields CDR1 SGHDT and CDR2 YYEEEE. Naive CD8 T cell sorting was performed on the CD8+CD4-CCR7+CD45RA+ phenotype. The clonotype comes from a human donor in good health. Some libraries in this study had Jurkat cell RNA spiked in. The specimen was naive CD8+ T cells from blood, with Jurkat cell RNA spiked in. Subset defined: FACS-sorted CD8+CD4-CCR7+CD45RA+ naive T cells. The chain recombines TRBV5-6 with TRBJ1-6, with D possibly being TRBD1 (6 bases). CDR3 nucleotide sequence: TGTGCCAGCAGCTTGTCCGGGGGCTATGCTAATTCACCCCTCCACTTT. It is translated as CASSLSGGYANSPLHF.